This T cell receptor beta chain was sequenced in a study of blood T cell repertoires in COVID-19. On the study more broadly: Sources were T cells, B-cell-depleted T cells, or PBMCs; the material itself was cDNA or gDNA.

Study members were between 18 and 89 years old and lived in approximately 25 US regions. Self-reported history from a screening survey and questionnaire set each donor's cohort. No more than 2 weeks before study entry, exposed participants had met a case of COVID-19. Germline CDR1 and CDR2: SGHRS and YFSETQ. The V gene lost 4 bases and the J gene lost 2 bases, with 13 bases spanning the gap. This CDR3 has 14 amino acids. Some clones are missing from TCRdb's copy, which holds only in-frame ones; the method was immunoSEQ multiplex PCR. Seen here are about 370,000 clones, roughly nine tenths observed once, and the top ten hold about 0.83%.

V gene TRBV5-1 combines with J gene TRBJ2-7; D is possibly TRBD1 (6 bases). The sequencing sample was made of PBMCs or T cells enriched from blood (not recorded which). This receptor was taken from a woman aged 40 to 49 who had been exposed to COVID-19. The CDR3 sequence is CASSSAGATYEQYF. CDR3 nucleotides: TGCGCCAGCAGCAGTGCAGGGGCGACCTACGAGCAGTACTTC.